Sequencing of this T cell receptor beta chain was carried out in a study of blood T cells in healthy people across ages. This clonotype was recorded many times. Germline V gives CDR1 SGHRS, CDR2 YFSETQ. V was clipped by 4 bases and J by 6 bases; unmatched bases: 9. CDR3 length: 14 residues. The second PCR ran roughly 6 to 11 cycles with a sample-barcoded 5' primer and J-beta primers. TCRdb reanalysed the 5' RACE reads using MiXCR and keeps one entry per CDR3 protein. The sample contains 540,000 or so distinct CDR3 sequences, about 25% of which appear only once. The data were also submitted as part of a second study, on T cells of mothers and their children. From that report: Three healthy Caucasian mothers, along with their six children, served as the donors. Each mother gave over 9.5 million TCR beta CDR3 reads; each child, about 3 million.

The receptor comes from a boy between 10 and 17 years old in good health. The sequencing input was blood. The V and J genes are TRBV5-1 and TRBJ2-5, with 7 bases lining up with TRBD1. CDR3 protein: CASSQAGDSQTQYF. The CDR3 nucleotides read TGCGCCAGCAGCCAGGCCGGGGACAGCCAGACCCAGTACTTC.